This TCR beta chain derives from a study of T cell changes during pregnancy in multiple sclerosis. TCRdb keeps only in-frame clones here, not all; method: immunoSEQ multiplex PCR. The table lists 35,000 to 50,000 clones, approximately 91% of them singletons. CDR1 is SGHTA, CDR2 FQGNSA, per germline. V was clipped by 5 bases and J by 3 bases, with 8 bases between them. The CDR3 runs to 12 residues. Sequenced input: PBMCs (not recorded whether the cells were cultured). The chain carries TRBV7-2 and TRBJ2-7; D is perhaps TRBD2 (6 bases). The clonotype comes from a female donor with multiple sclerosis, enrolled in a pregnancy study. DNA of the CDR3: TGTGCCAGCAGCCCCGGGGGCTACGAGCAGTACTTC. This gives the protein CASSPGGYEQYF.